A single T cell receptor (beta chain) is shown here with its context. The antigen is unknown. Trimming took 7 bases from V and 3 from J, leaving 15 bases between them. Germline-derived CDR1 and CDR2 are MNHEY and SMNVEV (reference sequence). This CDR3 comprises 14 residues. The PCR contained 60 Vbeta and 13 Jbeta primers. The method was immunoSEQ multiplex PCR; TCRdb's version includes in-frame clones alone and lacks a portion of them. This sample has approximately 150,000 clones, with roughly 70% found just once. The data are from a study of cytomegalovirus exposure and HLA in healthy donors. Whole-study context: The early release's HLA-typed donors yielded about 85 million unique TCRs. Notes on the study in general: According to an earlier analysis, most TCR beta V segments yielded productive rearrangements about 90% or about 30% of the time. Follow-up analysis found HLA locus-dependent TCR association rates, highest for DRB1 and lowest for HLA-C. Analyses of presence and absence presupposed an approximately uniform sequencing depth across donors.

V and J are TRBV27 and TRBJ1-2, with D hard to call. The clonotype comes from a woman aged 40-49 years in good health and CMV-seronegative. Sequenced sample: PBMCs. CDR3: CASTKTRWDYGYTF. As DNA, the CDR3 is TGTGCCAGCACTAAAACCAGGTGGGACTATGGCTACACCTTC.